The 32 T cell receptor beta chains in this list originate from one sample, sequenced in a study of shared clonotypes between healthy human individuals. Repertoires were generated with immunoSEQ multiplex PCR, while TCRdb's copy carries only in-frame clones and drops some. The sample yields about 1.1 million clones, approximately 77% seen once. The specimen was memory CD4+ T cells from PBMCs. Subset denoted: CD45RA-negative fraction. Source of these receptors: a man between 18 and 35 years old in good health. Some clones in this sample may be carry-over from other donors' samples.

The chain has TRBV5-1 and TRBJ1-1; D not certain. Deletions cut 2 bases from V and 3 bases from J, with 11 bases between. Germline V gene sequence: CDR1 SGHRS, CDR2 YFSETQ. CDR3 size: 14 residues. The CDR3 DNA follows: TGCGCCAGCAGCTTACTCCGGGAGCACACTGAAGCTTTCTTT. Translation gives CASSLLREHTEAFF.

The gene calls are TRBV6-5 and TRBJ2-3; D tentatively reads TRBD1 or TRBD2 (5 bases each). The CDR3 is made up of 15 amino acids. Trimming removed 3 bases from V and 0 bases from J, with 10 bases in between. The germline CDR1 and CDR2 sequences are MNHEY and SVGAGI. CDR3 sequence reads: CASSYGGPSTDTQYF. CDR3 bases: TGTGCCAGCAGTTATGGGGGACCTAGCACAGATACGCAGTATTTT.

V usage is TRBV14 and J usage is TRBJ2-5, with 10 bases identical to TRBD1. The germline CDR1 and CDR2 sequences are SGHDN and FVKESK. The length of the CDR3 is 16 residues. The V segment lost 3 bases and the J segment 5 bases; nucleotides outside the gene matches: 9. The CDR3 is CASSQATGGIVETQYF. CDR3 DNA sequence: TGTGCCAGCAGCCAGGCGACAGGGGGCATCGTTGAGACCCAGTACTTC.

This chain joins TRBV5-4 and TRBJ1-1; D perhaps matches TRBD1 (6 bases). The CDR3 extends over 14 amino acids. CDR1 and CDR2 (germline): SGHNT, YYREEE (reference sequence). V lost 4 bases to trimming and J lost 0 bases, with 10 bases between them. The DNA for the CDR3 is TGTGCCAGCAGCCAGGACAGCATGAACACTGAAGCTTTCTTT. This codes for CASSQDSMNTEAFF.

This clone was detected only a few times. The genes are TRBV5-1 and TRBJ2-7, with 7 positions matching TRBD1. V trimming: 4 bases; J trimming: 4 bases; junction bases outside the gene matches: 5. The germline gives CDR1 SGHRS, CDR2 YFSETQ. This CDR3 spans 13 amino acids. The CDR3 DNA sequence: TGCGCCAGCAGCCGGGACAGTTTTTACGAGCAGTACTTC. Encoded protein: CASSRDSFYEQYF.

This clone was seen a handful of times. This specimen includes other DNA sequences encoding the same CDR3. The chain recombines TRBV28 with TRBJ1-2; D perhaps matches TRBD1 (5 bases). The germline CDR1 and CDR2 sequences are MDHEN and SYDVKM. V shed 5 bases and J shed 8 bases, with 18 bases lying between them. The CDR3 has 14 amino acids. The CDR3: CASSGHRGARGYTF. DNA of the CDR3: TGTGCCAGCAGTGGGCACCGCGGGGCACGGGGCTACACCTTC.

V is TRBV28 and J is TRBJ2-1, with 14 bases aligning to TRBD2. The CDR3 consists of 19 residues. In germline, CDR1 is MDHEN, CDR2 SYDVKM. With V trimmed by 5 bases and J by 0 bases, 9 bases remained unmatched. The CDR3 sequence is CASSPRLAGGSSSYNEQFF. CDR3 DNA: TGTGCCAGCAGTCCCCGACTAGCGGGAGGGTCGAGCTCCTACAATGAGCAGTTCTTC.

Comments on this clone: This may come from a read error, since a much larger clone is one base off. The CDR3, as DNA: TGTGCCAGCAGCCTAGCGGGCTACTACAATGAGCAGTTCTTC. As protein: CASSLAGYYNEQFF. This sequence joins TRBV11-3 and TRBJ2-1; TRBD2 agrees at 8 bases. The V segment lost 5 bases and the J segment 3 bases; nucleotides outside the gene matches: 3. Germline CDR1 SGHNT, CDR2 YENEEA. The CDR3 loop spans 14 amino acids.

This clone was seen only once. The chain links TRBV4-3 to TRBJ2-7, with 7 bases fitting TRBD2. Looked up from germline, CDR1 is LGHNA and CDR2 is YSLEER. CDR3 size: 16 residues. Germline trimming cut 4 bases from V and 3 bases from J; bases unmatched to any gene: 12. The CDR3 DNA reads TGCGCCAGCAGCCCCCAGGCCCTAGCGGCAATCTACGAGCAGTACTTC. Its protein product is CASSPQALAAIYEQYF.

The chain combines TRBV30 with TRBJ1-1, with D maybe TRBD1 (6 bases). The CDR3 extends over 13 amino acids. V dropped 4 bases and J dropped 2 bases, with 11 bases sitting between them. Germline-derived CDR1 and CDR2 are GTSNPN and SVGIG (reference sequence). In nucleotides, the CDR3 is TGTGCCTGGACTGGGGACACAAACACTGAAGCTTTCTTT. Encoded protein: CAWTGDTNTEAFF.

The CDR3 region has the DNA TGTGCCAGCAGCGTAGGCAGTAGCGGGAGGAACTCCTACGAGCAGTACTTC. Translated: CASSVGSSGRNSYEQYF. The gene calls are TRBV9 and TRBJ2-7; 10 positions match TRBD2. Germline CDR1 SGDLS, CDR2 YYNGEE. This CDR3 is built from 17 residues. Unmatched junction bases numbered 6, after V lost 0 bases and J lost 0 bases.

In its sample, this clone was seen once. The chain joins TRBV19 to TRBJ1-5; 8 positions agree with TRBD1. Germline V gene data show CDR1 as LNHDA and CDR2 as SQIVND (reference sequence). Trimming removed 7 bases from V and 2 bases from J; junction bases left unmatched: 10. CDR3 length: 16 residues. The CDR3 loop is CASNTPGQDRNQPQHF. CDR3 coding DNA: TGTGCCAGTAACACCCCGGGACAGGATCGCAATCAGCCCCAGCATTTT.

The V and J genes are TRBV29-1 and TRBJ2-4, with unresolved D. This CDR3 has 13 residues. Germline CDR1 is SQVTM and CDR2 is ANQGSEA. Trimming cost V 3 bases and J 1 base, with 7 bases left between them. The CDR3 DNA follows: TGCAGCGTTGAGGGAAGGGCCAAAAACATTCAGTACTTC. This codes for CSVEGRAKNIQYF.

The chain links TRBV7-2 to TRBJ2-7; 10 bases match TRBD2. The length of the CDR3 is 15 residues. CDR1 and CDR2 from the germline V gene are SGHTA and FQGNSA. Germline trimming cut 3 bases from V and 4 bases from J; bases unmatched to any gene: 6. The chain's CDR3 is CASSLRAGGSYEQYF. As DNA, the CDR3 is TGTGCCAGCAGCTTGCGAGCGGGAGGGTCGTACGAGCAGTACTTC.

This clone was counted a few times. The chain combines TRBV28 with TRBJ2-2; D possibly matches TRBD1 or TRBD2 (5 bases each). Trimming shortened V by 6 bases and J by 4 bases, and 9 bases separated the two germline ends. Germline CDR1 and CDR2: MDHEN and SYDVKM. This CDR3 region has 13 residues. Here the CDR3 DNA reads TGTGCCAGCAGACGGGACCTCACCGGGGAGCTGTTTTTT. It translates to CASRRDLTGELFF.

The rearrangement uses TRBV30 and TRBJ1-4, with D possibly being TRBD1 (6 bases). The V and J ends lost 5 bases and 6 bases respectively, with 10 bases between them. This CDR3 contains 12 residues. CDR1 GTSNPN and CDR2 SVGIG come from the germline V gene (reference sequence). Here the CDR3 DNA reads TGTGCCTGGGAGGACAGCTATGAAAAACTGTTTTTT. Translated: CAWEDSYEKLFF.

J is TRBJ2-7 and V is TRBV5-1, with 9 bases lining up with TRBD2. Trimming removed 0 bases from V and 11 bases from J; junction bases left unmatched: 6. The CDR3 totals 13 residues. Germline loops: CDR1 SGHRS, CDR2 YFSETQ. CDR3 sequence reads: CASSLDPSGEEYF. DNA of the CDR3: TGCGCCAGCAGCTTGGATCCTAGCGGGGAGGAGTACTTC.

The chain joins TRBV7-3 to TRBJ2-2; TRBD1 agrees at 7 bases. Trimming took 0 bases from V and 0 from J; bases not matched to a gene: 4. This CDR3 is built from 17 residues. CDR1 and CDR2 from the germline V gene are SGHTA and FQGTGA. The CDR3 region is CASSLTRDRANTGELFF. As DNA, the CDR3 is TGTGCCAGCAGCTTAACGCGCGACAGGGCGAACACCGGGGAGCTGTTTTTT.

This clone was seen just once. The chain carries TRBV2 and TRBJ2-3; 10 bases match TRBD2. With 6 bases clipped from V and 2 bases from J, the junction kept 17 bases outside the gene matches. The CDR3 extends over 19 amino acids. The germline V gene has CDR1 SNHLY and CDR2 FYNNEI. DNA of the CDR3: TGTGCCAGCAGCAGGGTGGGGGTTATAGCGGGAGGCCACACAGATACGCAGTATTTT. Encoded protein: CASSRVGVIAGGHTDTQYF.

V is TRBV28 and J is TRBJ2-7; possibly TRBD1 or TRBD2 for D (6 bases each). V was cut by 8 bases and J by 1 base, with 12 bases left in between. CDR1 is MDHEN and CDR2 is SYDVKM in the germline V gene. The CDR3 is 13 residues long. As DNA, the CDR3 is TGTGCCAGCGGCCGGAGGGGGTCCTACGAGCAGTACTTC. This gives the protein CASGRRGSYEQYF. The entire variable domain, with the rest obtained from reference TRBV28 and TRBJ2-7, is as follows: DVKVTQSSRYLVKRTGEKVFLECVQDMDHENMFWYRQDPGLGLRLIYFSYDVKMKEKGDIPEGYSVSREKKERFSLILESASTNQTSMYLCASGRRGSYEQYFGPGTRLTVT.

This chain joins TRBV25-1 and TRBJ1-1; 12 bases match TRBD1. CDR3 length equals 14 residues. Germline values: CDR1 MGHDK, CDR2 SYGVNS. V shed 6 bases, J shed 11 bases, and the junction held 10 bases outside the gene matches. DNA of the CDR3: TGTGCCAGCAGCGATAACGAGGGACAGGGGGCGGCTTTCTTT. Residues: CASSDNEGQGAAFF.

This chain uses TRBV5-1 with TRBJ2-4; TRBD1 aligns across 10 bases. V was clipped by 3 bases and J by 1 base; unmatched bases: 16. CDR3 length: 20 residues. Germline V gene sequence: CDR1 SGHRS, CDR2 YFSETQ. The CDR3 DNA is TGCGCCAGCAGCTCGGGTGACAGGGGGCTGGTTGATTCGGCCAAAAACATTCAGTACTTC. As protein: CASSSGDRGLVDSAKNIQYF.

This clone occurred a few times. The J gene is TRBJ2-3, the V gene TRBV18; 11 bases match TRBD1. V was clipped by 3 bases and J by 4 bases; unmatched bases: 6. The germline V gene encodes CDR1 KGHSH and CDR2 LQKENI. This CDR3 has 16 residues. CDR3 DNA: TGTGCCAGCTCACCTGTGGACAGGGGGCTTGCAGATACGCAGTATTTT. Its translation is CASSPVDRGLADTQYF.

The chain recombines TRBV28 with TRBJ2-7; 9 nucleotides line up with TRBD2. The ends lost 6 bases at V and 0 bases at J; junction bases unmatched: 6. The CDR3 consists of 15 residues. Germline CDR1 MDHEN, CDR2 SYDVKM. Here the CDR3 reads CASSPGLAFSYEQYF. CDR3 nucleotides: TGTGCCAGCAGCCCTGGACTAGCGTTCTCCTACGAGCAGTACTTC.

This clone was observed a few times. The chain uses TRBV5-6 and TRBJ2-7; no definite D call. The CDR3 is 15 amino acids. The germline V gene has CDR1 SGHDT and CDR2 YYEEEE. The V end lost 5 bases, the J end lost 1 base, and 16 bases lay between the germline ends. The CDR3 is CASRVGSLLSYEQYF. The CDR3 nucleotides read TGTGCCAGCAGGGTGGGCAGTCTCCTTTCCTACGAGCAGTACTTC. The variable domain in full, with the rest retrieved from reference TRBV5-6 and TRBJ2-7, is DAGVTQSPTHLIKTRGQQVTLRCSPKSGHDTVSWYQQALGQGPQFIFQYYEEEERQRGNFPDRFSGHQFPNYSSELNVNALLLGDSALYLCASRVGSLLSYEQYFGPGTRLTVT.

This chain uses TRBV7-2 with TRBJ2-1; 12 bases line up with TRBD2. The CDR3 runs to 20 residues. The germline CDR1 and CDR2 sequences are SGHTA and FQGNSA. J gave up 0 bases and V 0 bases, and 9 bases lay outside the gene matches. CDR3 sequence (DNA): TGTGCCAGCAGCTTAGCGACTAGCGGGAGCCCTTTGAGCTCCTACAATGAGCAGTTCTTC. Translated, it gives CASSLATSGSPLSSYNEQFF.

The V call is TRBV29-1, the J call TRBJ2-1, with D uncertain. Trimming took off 7 bases at V and 0 bases at J, with 19 bases between the two ends. Germline loops: CDR1 SQVTM, CDR2 ANQGSEA. CDR3 length: 16 residues. CDR3 nucleotides: TGCAGCGGTAAAAGACGTGGTGCGAGCTCCTACAATGAGCAGTTCTTC. Protein product: CSGKRRGASSYNEQFF.

This chain uses TRBV25-1 with TRBJ2-6; TRBD1 matches 10 bases. CDR1 is MGHDK, CDR2 SYGVNS, per germline. CDR3 length equals 18 residues. V gave up 6 bases and J gave up 2 bases; unmatched junction bases: 10. The CDR3 protein is CASRGRDRGVTGANVLTF. The CDR3 DNA reads as TGTGCCAGCAGAGGGCGGGACAGGGGCGTTACTGGGGCCAACGTCCTGACTTTC.

Here the CDR3 reads CASSLGDTPTNEKLFF. CDR3 DNA: TGCGCCAGCAGCCTGGGGGACACTCCAACTAATGAAAAACTGTTTTTT. The rearrangement uses TRBV5-1 and TRBJ1-4; a weak D match, TRBD1 (6 bases). This CDR3 is 16 amino acids long. Trimming took off 4 bases at V and 0 bases at J, with 13 bases between the two ends. Germline CDR1 SGHRS, CDR2 YFSETQ.

This chain links TRBV7-2 with TRBJ2-1; 14 bases are a match to TRBD2. The CDR3 extends over 19 amino acids. J was trimmed by 5 bases and V by 4 bases; bases with no gene match: 13. Germline V gene data show CDR1 as SGHTA and CDR2 as FQGNSA. CDR3: CASSSPAGTSGSTNNEQFF. CDR3 in DNA: TGTGCCAGCAGCTCTCCAGCCGGGACTAGCGGGAGCACCAACAATGAGCAGTTCTTC.

The chain has TRBV4-3 and TRBJ2-1; the D is unclear. Germline V CDR1 and CDR2: LGHNA, YSLEER. This CDR3 contains 15 residues. V was clipped by 4 bases and J by 2 bases, with 12 bases between them. For the CDR3, the DNA is TGCGCCAGCAGCCGTCCTTTGGGGACCTACAATGAGCAGTTCTTC. Residues: CASSRPLGTYNEQFF.

J is TRBJ1-5 and V is TRBV10-3; D not certain. Trimming shortened V by 3 bases and J by 0 bases, and 6 bases separated the two germline ends. The CDR3 consists of 14 residues. The V gene's germline CDR1 is ENHRY and CDR2 SYGVKD. The DNA for the CDR3 is TGTGCCATCAGTGACAGACGTAGCAATCAGCCCCAGCATTTT. Translated, it gives CAISDRRSNQPQHF.